This T cell receptor (beta chain) was observed in a study of T-cell reconstitution after alpha-beta-depleted transplantation in children. This clonotype was seen repeatedly, ten times or more. Unique molecular identifiers were built into the TCRbeta library. One entry per CDR3 protein, called by TCRdb with MiXCR from the PCR reads. The sample records 600,000 to 700,000 distinct CDR3 sequences, around 12% being singletons. Germline V lookup: CDR1 DFQATT, CDR2 SNEGSKA (reference sequence). The CDR3 covers 14 residues. V was cut by 4 bases and J by 8 bases, with 20 bases left in between. Source: PBMCs, taken before TCRalphabeta/CD19-depleted stem cell transplant. The chain combines TRBV20-1 with TRBJ1-2, with a possible D match to TRBD1 (6 bases). This receptor was obtained from a girl aged 2 to 10 with congenital amegakaryocytic thrombocytopenia, due to receive a stem cell transplant. CDR3 region: CSAKGLGAQEGYTF. Here the CDR3 DNA reads TGCAGTGCTAAAGGCCTGGGGGCCCAAGAAGGCTACACCTTC.